The 20 T cell receptor beta chains below all came from one sample that was sequenced in a study of blood T cell repertoires in COVID-19. Assay: immunoSEQ multiplex PCR; the TCRdb copy retains only in-frame clones and omits some. The sample carries over 150,000 clones, around 90% recorded once. Sequencing was performed on peripheral blood. These receptors were taken from a man aged 18-30 years with acute or convalescent COVID-19.

The chain employs TRBV6-1 and TRBJ1-2; D uncertain. Germline lookup yields CDR1 MNHNS and CDR2 SASEGT. The CDR3 is 14 residues long. V was pared by 2 bases and J by 4 bases, with 11 bases between. For the CDR3, the DNA is TGTGCCAGCAGTGAAAAGGCAGGTCTCTATGGCTACACCTTC. Amino acids: CASSEKAGLYGYTF.

The chain links TRBV2 to TRBJ2-2; weak D call: TRBD1 (5 bases). This CDR3 has 15 amino acids. Per germline, CDR1 SNHLY and CDR2 FYNNEI. V was pared by 4 bases and J by 0 bases, with 9 bases between. The CDR3 region is CASSGQSANTGELFF. CDR3 sequence (DNA): TGTGCCAGCAGTGGACAGTCCGCGAACACCGGGGAGCTGTTTTTT.

The rearrangement links TRBV7-8 to TRBJ2-5; a weak D match, TRBD2 (6 bases). The CDR3 runs 14 residues. Germline V gene data show CDR1 as SGHVS and CDR2 as FQNEAQ. V lost 3 bases to trimming and J lost 10 bases, with 18 bases between them. The chain's CDR3 is CASSFPRPSEGQYF. The CDR3, as DNA: TGTGCCAGCAGCTTCCCTCGTCCCTCGGAGGGCCAGTACTTC. The full variable domain, in which reference TRBV7-8 and TRBJ2-5 provide the parts outside the CDR3, is GAGVSQSPRYKVAKRGQDVALRCDPISGHVSLFWYQQALGQGPEFLTYFQNEAQLDKSGLPSDRFFAERPEGSVSTLKIQRTQQEDSAVYLCASSFPRPSEGQYFGPGTRLLVL.

This chain uses TRBV12-3 or TRBV12-4 with TRBJ1-2, with D perhaps TRBD1 (6 bases). Trimming removed 6 bases from V and 5 bases from J, with 10 bases in between. This CDR3 contains 12 residues. The CDR3 nucleotides read TGTGCCAGCAGCCCCCAGGGGTATGGCTACACCTTC. Protein: CASSPQGYGYTF.

The rearrangement joins TRBV6-6 to TRBJ2-3; D unresolved. The CDR3 covers 14 residues. Germline V CDR1 and CDR2: MNHNY, SVGAGI (reference sequence). Trimming took off 0 bases at V and 6 bases at J, with 10 bases between the two ends. The CDR3 region has the DNA TGTGCCAGCAGTTACTCACCGGGTGTGGATACGCAGTATTTT. This encodes CASSYSPGVDTQYF.

This chain connects TRBV5-1 to TRBJ2-3, with 10 bases aligning to TRBD2. Germline V gene sequence: CDR1 SGHRS, CDR2 YFSETQ. The CDR3 sequence is 16 residues long. Losses at the gene ends were 0 bases for V and 6 bases for J; bases not matched to a gene: 7. The CDR3 sequence: CASSLALAGETDTQYF. In nucleotides, the CDR3 is TGCGCCAGCAGCTTGGCCCTAGCGGGAGAAACTGATACGCAGTATTTT.

The chain joins TRBV27 to TRBJ1-2; 8 positions match TRBD1. Trimming removed 8 bases from V and 3 bases from J; junction bases left unmatched: 5. The CDR3 has 13 amino acids. In germline, CDR1 is MNHEY, CDR2 SMNVEV (reference sequence). The DNA for the CDR3 is TGTGCCAGCCGGTTACAGGGGGACTATGGCTACACCTTC. This encodes CASRLQGDYGYTF.

The chain links TRBV10-2 to TRBJ2-7; tentatively, D is TRBD1 (5 bases). This CDR3 is 13 amino acids long. Germline CDR1 reads WSHSY; CDR2 reads SAAADI. V was clipped by 8 bases and J by 3 bases, with 14 bases between them. CDR3 DNA: TGCGCCAGCCTGGCCAGGGTCGGCTACGAGCAGTACTTC. Translating it yields CASLARVGYEQYF.

The V call is TRBV18, the J call TRBJ2-7; 10 bases fit TRBD1. With V trimmed by 3 bases and J by 1 base, 6 bases remained unmatched. Germline CDR1 and CDR2: KGHSH and LQKENI. The CDR3 totals 16 residues. The CDR3 DNA reads TGTGCCAGCTCACCCCTCCGACAGGGGGCATCCTACGAGCAGTACTTC. Its protein is CASSPLRQGASYEQYF.

V gene TRBV5-1 combines with J gene TRBJ2-2, with D possibly matching TRBD2 (6 bases). The CDR3 totals 17 residues. Looked up from germline, CDR1 is SGHRS and CDR2 is YFSETQ. The germline V and J ends were trimmed by 0 bases and 0 bases, with 12 bases remaining between them. CDR3 in DNA: TGCGCCAGCAGCTTGGTGCCGGGAGTATCGAACACCGGGGAGCTGTTTTTT. Amino acids: CASSLVPGVSNTGELFF.

The gene calls are TRBV19 and TRBJ1-5, with TRBD1 matching 7 bases. V was pared by 10 bases and J by 4 bases, with 10 bases of the junction left unmatched. This CDR3 region has 14 residues. The germline CDR1 and CDR2 sequences are LNHDA and SQIVND (reference sequence). CDR3 protein: CATTTGLRNQPQHF. Here the CDR3 DNA reads TGTGCCACAACGACAGGGCTACGAAATCAGCCCCAGCATTTT.

The CDR3 spells CASSPMGAPGELFF. CDR3 DNA sequence: TGTGCCAGCTCACCAATGGGGGCCCCCGGGGAGCTGTTTTTT. This chain uses TRBV18 with TRBJ2-2; a possible D gene is TRBD1 (6 bases). V dropped 2 bases and J dropped 6 bases, with 10 bases sitting between them. The CDR3 runs to 14 residues. The germline CDR1 and CDR2 sequences are KGHSH and LQKENI.

The chain combines TRBV19 with TRBJ1-1, with 7 bases matching TRBD1. The CDR3 has 13 residues. J was trimmed by 3 bases and V by 5 bases; bases with no gene match: 3. Germline-derived CDR1 and CDR2 are LNHDA and SQIVND (reference sequence). CDR3 DNA sequence: TGTGCCAGTAGTGAAGGGGGCCACACTGAAGCTTTCTTT. Protein product: CASSEGGHTEAFF.

The chain employs TRBV14 and TRBJ1-2; D is undetermined. V lost 1 base, J lost 4 bases, and 4 bases lay in between. Germline V gene lookup returns CDR1 SGHDN and CDR2 FVKESK. This CDR3 region has 12 residues. As DNA, the CDR3 is TGTGCCAGCAGCCAAGTCGGCTATGGCTACACCTTC. Translating it yields CASSQVGYGYTF.

About this clone: The same CDR3 is also encoded by other DNA sequences in this sample. This chain connects TRBV10-3 to TRBJ1-2; no clear D. Germline values: CDR1 ENHRY, CDR2 SYGVKD. V lost 2 bases and J 3 bases, leaving 7 bases between the germline ends. This CDR3 has 13 residues. The DNA for the CDR3 is TGTGCCATCAGTGAGGTGAGGGACTATGGCTACACCTTC. Its translation: CAISEVRDYGYTF.

V is TRBV6-6 and J is TRBJ2-7; TRBD2 matches at 11 bases. Looked up from germline, CDR1 is MNHNY and CDR2 is SVGAGI (reference sequence). The V and J ends lost 5 bases and 0 bases, in that order; junction bases with no gene match: 6. This CDR3 is built from 16 residues. The CDR3 is CASSALAGGFSYEQYF. The CDR3 DNA follows: TGTGCCAGCAGTGCATTAGCGGGGGGGTTCTCCTACGAGCAGTACTTC.

The chain joins TRBV19 to TRBJ1-5; 7 bases align to TRBD1. The CDR3 loop spans 11 amino acids. The J segment lost 14 bases and the V segment lost 6 bases, leaving 7 bases of the junction unmatched. Per the germline V gene, CDR1 is LNHDA and CDR2 is SQIVND (reference sequence). The CDR3 is CASSVGTVKHF. The CDR3 nucleotides read TGTGCCAGTAGCGTAGGGACAGTTAAGCATTTT.

This clone was seen only once. This CDR3 reads CASSFRGLGSYNSPLHF. The DNA of the CDR3 is TGTGCCAGCAGCTTCAGGGGGCTCGGCTCCTATAATTCACCCCTCCACTTT. The chain is built from TRBV7-9 and TRBJ1-6; 8 bases line up with TRBD1. The CDR3 has 17 residues. The V and J ends lost 3 bases and 0 bases, in that order; junction bases with no gene match: 4. Germline V gene data show CDR1 as SEHNR and CDR2 as FQNEAQ (reference sequence).

The rearrangement links TRBV30 to TRBJ1-3; 7 nucleotides align to TRBD1. There are 16 residues in the CDR3. V trimming: 0 bases; J trimming: 4 bases; junction bases outside the gene matches: 9. Germline assignment: CDR1 GTSNPN and CDR2 SVGIG (reference sequence). CDR3 bases: TGTGCCTGGAGTGTACCCGACAGGGTTGTAGGAAACACCATATATTTT. This codes for CAWSVPDRVVGNTIYF. The full variable domain, in which reference TRBV30 and TRBJ1-3 provide the parts outside the CDR3, is SQTIHQWPATLVQPVGSPLSLECTVEGTSNPNLYWYRQAAGRGLQLLFYSVGIGQISSEVPQNLSASRPQDRQFILSSKKLLLSDSGFYLCAWSVPDRVVGNTIYFGEGSWLTVV.

The chain is built from TRBV29-1 and TRBJ1-1; possible D gene TRBD1, 6 bases. Deletions cut 4 bases from V and 3 bases from J, with 15 bases between. Germline-derived CDR1 and CDR2 are SQVTM and ANQGSEA. This CDR3 region has 14 residues. CDR3 amino acids: CSVGFGQGYTEAFF. The CDR3, as DNA: TGCAGCGTTGGTTTCGGCCAGGGGTACACTGAAGCTTTCTTT.